The 27 T cell receptor beta chains below were found in one sample sequenced in a study of response to subunit inactivated influenza vaccine listed by TCRdb under 2018. Library construction relied on RT-PCR. Data came from an Illumina HiSeq 2500. TCRdb reanalyzed the raw reads on its own, using fastp at Q25 for trimming and MiXCR for clone calling, and kept in-frame beta chains. One record per CDR3 amino acid sequence lists the most common genes and DNA. This sample has 590,000 or so distinct CDR3 sequences in its table, and around 15% of those were observed once. The ten most abundant clones make up 7.5% to 8% of the sample. Sample: PBMCs from blood, taken 14 to 15 days before vaccination. The source of these receptors is a man aged 50 to 60 who received an inactivated influenza vaccine. Donor details come from another sample of the same person, matched by shared clones.

This clonotype was seen a handful of times. The rearrangement links TRBV18 to TRBJ1-1; D call uncertain. The germline V and J ends were trimmed by 3 bases and 3 bases, with 8 bases remaining between them. The germline V gene has CDR1 KGHSH and CDR2 LQKENI. The CDR3 extends over 13 amino acids. The CDR3 DNA follows: TGTGCCAGCTCACCCGAGAGGGACACTGAAGCTTTCTTT. This translates into CASSPERDTEAFF.

The J gene is TRBJ1-1, the V gene TRBV10-3, with D tentatively TRBD1 (6 bases). The germline CDR1 and CDR2 sequences are ENHRY and SYGVKD. Trimming left V 4 bases short and J 3 bases short, with 12 bases between. The length of the CDR3 is 14 residues. CDR3 protein: CAISGSGADTEAFF. In nucleotides, the CDR3 is TGTGCCATCAGTGGCTCAGGGGCGGACACTGAAGCTTTCTTT.

This clonotype was seen a few times. As DNA, the CDR3 is TGTGCCAGCAGCTCCATTCGGGACAGGGAATGGGAAGAGACCCAGTACTTC. This encodes CASSSIRDREWEETQYF. V is TRBV7-9 and J is TRBJ2-5, with 9 positions matching TRBD1. CDR1 is SEHNR and CDR2 is FQNEAQ in the germline V gene (reference sequence). The CDR3 contains 17 residues. Unmatched junction bases numbered 12, after V lost 4 bases and J lost 3 bases.

The chain has TRBV4-1 and TRBJ1-2; D gene uncertain. Between the trimmed V and J ends, which lost 5 bases and 2 bases, there was a span of 9 bases. Germline lookup yields CDR1 MGHRA and CDR2 YSYEKL. The CDR3 consists of 13 residues. This CDR3 reads CASSWRGNYGYTF. DNA for the CDR3: TGCGCCAGCAGCTGGCGGGGAAACTATGGCTACACCTTC.

In its sample, this clonotype was seen a few times. The V gene is TRBV15, the J gene TRBJ2-5; 9 bases align to TRBD2. Germline trimming cut 0 bases from V and 2 bases from J; bases unmatched to any gene: 4. Germline CDR1 LNHNV, CDR2 YYDKDF (reference sequence). This CDR3 contains 16 residues. The chain's CDR3 is CATSREKAGGQETQYF. CDR3 sequence (DNA): TGTGCCACCAGCAGAGAGAAAGCGGGGGGACAAGAGACCCAGTACTTC.

In its sample, this clonotype was seen many times. The chain uses TRBV29-1 and TRBJ2-1; TRBD2 aligns across 10 bases. The V gene end was trimmed by 5 bases and the J gene end by 9 bases; junction bases not matched to a gene: 4. CDR3 length: 12 amino acids. In germline, CDR1 is SQVTM, CDR2 ANQGSEA. The CDR3 region is CSVTGTSAEQFF. The CDR3, as DNA: TGCAGCGTTACCGGGACTAGCGCTGAGCAGTTCTTC.

This clonotype was recorded at least ten times. This chain connects TRBV10-3 to TRBJ2-2; D is uncertain. The CDR3 spans 15 residues. Between the trimmed V and J ends, which lost 3 bases and 1 base, there was a span of 9 bases. Looked up from germline, CDR1 is ENHRY and CDR2 is SYGVKD. CDR3 residues: CAISDNGMNTGELFF. In nucleotides, the CDR3 is TGTGCCATCAGTGACAACGGAATGAACACCGGGGAGCTGTTTTTT.

A few counts support this clonotype. The genes are TRBV12-3 or TRBV12-4 and TRBJ2-7; 8 bases map to TRBD2. CDR3 length equals 16 residues. Unmatched junction bases numbered 8, after V lost 1 base and J lost 3 bases. The CDR3 nucleotides read TGTGCCAGCAGTTTAGGTTTCGCGACTAGCGTCTACGAGCAGTACTTC. As protein: CASSLGFATSVYEQYF.

This clonotype was counted ten times or more. This chain joins TRBV20-1 and TRBJ2-3; unclear D gene. There are 14 residues in the CDR3. The V end was cut by 1 base, the J end by 2 bases, with 10 bases between. Germline V gene lookup returns CDR1 DFQATT and CDR2 SNEGSKA (reference sequence). DNA of the CDR3: TGCAGTGCTAGAGGGCTAGTAAACACAGATACGCAGTATTTT. It is translated as CSARGLVNTDTQYF.

V and J are TRBV6-5 and TRBJ2-5; D might be TRBD1 (5 bases). V lost 2 bases to trimming and J lost 0 bases, with 13 bases between them. This CDR3 spans 16 amino acids. CDR1 MNHEY and CDR2 SVGAGI come from the germline V gene. In DNA form, the CDR3 reads TGTGCCAGCAGTTACGGGCCTGACAGATACCAAGAGACCCAGTACTTC. Its translation is CASSYGPDRYQETQYF.

The genes are TRBV20-1 and TRBJ2-1; 10 nucleotides agree with TRBD2. The germline CDR1 and CDR2 sequences are DFQATT and SNEGSKA (reference sequence). The V gene end was trimmed by 0 bases and the J gene end by 4 bases; junction bases not matched to a gene: 3. The CDR3 loop spans 15 amino acids. Here the CDR3 DNA reads TGCAGTGCTAGAGAGCTAGCGGGAGAGTACAATGAGCAGTTCTTC. Translating gives CSARELAGEYNEQFF.

The chain carries TRBV10-3 and TRBJ2-3; D gene uncertain. In germline, CDR1 is ENHRY, CDR2 SYGVKD. The V and J ends lost 3 bases and 0 bases respectively, with 7 bases between them. This CDR3 comprises 14 residues. The CDR3 sequence: CAISDPTSTDTQYF. The CDR3, as DNA: TGTGCCATCAGTGATCCCACAAGCACAGATACGCAGTATTTT.

In its sample, this clonotype was seen a few times. This rearrangement joins TRBV6-1 to TRBJ2-6; 7 nucleotides align to TRBD1. CDR1 is MNHNS, CDR2 SASEGT, per germline. This CDR3 has 18 residues. V shed 2 bases, J shed 0 bases, and the junction held 7 bases outside the gene matches. CDR3 nucleotides: TGTGCCAGCAGTGAACAACCGGGACAGTTCTCTGGGGCCAACGTCCTGACTTTC. It specifies CASSEQPGQFSGANVLTF.

In this sample, this clonotype turned up a few times. V and J are TRBV4-1 and TRBJ2-7; D may correspond to TRBD1 or TRBD2 (5 bases each). CDR3 size: 15 residues. CDR1 and CDR2 (germline): MGHRA, YSYEKL. The germline V and J ends were trimmed by 4 bases and 5 bases, with 18 bases remaining between them. CDR3 sequence (DNA): TGCGCCAGCAGCCCCGGTGGGACCGACATCAACGAGCAGTACTTC. Amino acids: CASSPGGTDINEQYF.

The rearrangement joins TRBV12-3 or TRBV12-4 to TRBJ1-1, with 7 bases fitting TRBD1. This CDR3 contains 14 residues. Trimming cost V 7 bases and J 0 bases; bases outside gene matches: 5. The CDR3 DNA reads TGTGCCAGCACCATGACAGGGATGAACACTGAAGCTTTCTTT. Its protein is CASTMTGMNTEAFF.

This clonotype was found many times. V is TRBV5-1 and J is TRBJ2-7; D might be TRBD1 (6 bases). The germline CDR1 and CDR2 sequences are SGHRS and YFSETQ. The length of the CDR3 is 13 residues. The ends were cut back, 2 bases at V and 5 bases at J, with 11 bases in the middle. CDR3 nucleotide sequence: TGCGCCAGCAGCTTTACAGGGTTGGACGAGCAGTACTTC. This gives the protein CASSFTGLDEQYF.

This clonotype appeared a few times. V gene TRBV4-2 combines with J gene TRBJ1-1; no definite D call. The CDR3 totals 13 residues. Trimming pared 0 bases from V and 8 bases from J, leaving 10 bases between. Germline-derived CDR1 and CDR2 are LGHNA and YNFKEQ. The CDR3 here is CASSQDFGREAFF. Here the CDR3 DNA reads TGTGCCAGCAGCCAAGATTTTGGACGAGAAGCTTTCTTT.

This clonotype was seen a few times. The chain carries TRBV25-1 and TRBJ1-2; 7 bases fit TRBD1. This CDR3 is built from 13 residues. The junction had 9 bases not matched to a gene; V was cut back by 6 bases and J by 8 bases. Germline CDR1 and CDR2: MGHDK and SYGVNS. The CDR3 DNA is TGTGCCAGCAGACAGACAGGGATGGAAGGCTACACCTTC. This translates into CASRQTGMEGYTF.

This clonotype has a handful of counts. This chain links TRBV7-2 with TRBJ2-7, with D uncertain. CDR1 and CDR2 from the germline V gene are SGHTA and FQGNSA. V lost 2 bases and J 3 bases, leaving 14 bases between the germline ends. This CDR3 comprises 15 residues. The CDR3 DNA reads as TGTGCCAGCAGCTTATTCTCACAGCCCAACTACGAGCAGTACTTC. The encoded protein is CASSLFSQPNYEQYF.

A few counts support this clonotype. The rearrangement joins TRBV3-1 to TRBJ1-2; D remains unclear. CDR1 is LGHDT, CDR2 YNNKEL, per germline (reference sequence). The V end lost 3 bases, the J end lost 4 bases, and 6 bases lay between the germline ends. This CDR3 has 12 amino acids. The CDR3 region is CASSHAVYGYTF. As DNA, the CDR3 is TGTGCCAGCAGCCATGCGGTCTATGGCTACACCTTC. The variable domain in full, completed from reference TRBV3-1 and TRBJ1-2, reads DTAVSQTPKYLVTQMGNDKSIKCEQNLGHDTMYWYKQDSKKFLKIMFSYNNKELIINETVPNRFSPKSPDKAHLNLHINSLELGDSAVYFCASSHAVYGYTFGSGTRLTVV.

This clonotype has more than one count but fewer than ten. The chain employs TRBV29-1 and TRBJ1-1; 10 bases agree with TRBD1. The CDR3 has 14 amino acids. The germline V gene has CDR1 SQVTM and CDR2 ANQGSEA. After removal of 6 bases from V and 0 bases from J, the junction contained 4 bases not matched to a gene. CDR3 loop: CSVGQGGMNTEAFF. The CDR3 coding sequence is TGCAGCGTAGGACAGGGGGGGATGAACACTGAAGCTTTCTTT.

This clonotype was detected many times. The rearrangement uses TRBV20-1 and TRBJ2-1; 8 bases are a match to TRBD2. The CDR3 loop spans 15 amino acids. The V gene's germline CDR1 is DFQATT and CDR2 SNEGSKA (reference sequence). V shed 1 base and J 7 bases; nucleotides not matched to a gene: 9. The CDR3 bases are TGCAGTGCTAGAGGGGGACTAGGGAATCGAAATGAGCAGTTCTTC. As protein: CSARGGLGNRNEQFF.

This clonotype was recorded a few times. The chain carries TRBV20-1 and TRBJ2-1; 9 nucleotides line up with TRBD2. CDR1 is DFQATT, CDR2 SNEGSKA, per germline (reference sequence). J was trimmed by 6 bases and V by 4 bases; bases with no gene match: 7. The CDR3 loop spans 14 amino acids. This CDR3 is CSANTAGGSNEQFF. For the CDR3, the DNA is TGCAGTGCTAATACAGCGGGAGGCTCCAATGAGCAGTTCTTC.

The chain couples TRBV20-1 to TRBJ2-2; TRBD1 aligns across 9 bases. V was clipped by 2 bases and J by 4 bases; unmatched bases: 5. CDR3 length equals 15 residues. Looked up from germline, CDR1 is DFQATT and CDR2 is SNEGSKA (reference sequence). The CDR3 protein is CSARSTGGGTGELFF. The CDR3 coding sequence is TGCAGTGCTAGATCGACAGGGGGGGGCACCGGGGAGCTGTTTTTT.

The genes are TRBV6-1 and TRBJ2-5, with 12 bases matching TRBD2. Germline V gene lookup returns CDR1 MNHNS and CDR2 SASEGT. CDR3 size: 13 residues. J was trimmed by 4 bases and V by 7 bases; bases with no gene match: 1. In nucleotides, the CDR3 is TGTGCCAGCACGACTAGCGGGAGAGAGACCCAGTACTTC. It translates to CASTTSGRETQYF.

The sample holds a few counts of this clonotype. The chain is built from TRBV2 and TRBJ2-3; TRBD1 agrees at 7 bases. This CDR3 is built from 14 residues. Unmatched junction bases numbered 6, after V lost 7 bases and J lost 2 bases. Germline V gene data show CDR1 as SNHLY and CDR2 as FYNNEI. The CDR3 region is CASTGTAYTDTQYF. The CDR3 DNA sequence: TGTGCCAGCACTGGGACAGCTTACACAGATACGCAGTATTTT. The full variable domain, with the rest looked up from reference TRBV2 and TRBJ2-3, is EPEVTQTPSHQVTQMGQEVILRCVPISNHLYFYWYRQILGQKVEFLVSFYNNEISEKSEIFDDQFSVERPDGSNFTLKIRSTKLEDSAMYFCASTGTAYTDTQYFGPGTRLTVL.

Many counts were recorded for this clonotype. V usage is TRBV7-2 and J usage is TRBJ1-1; no reliable D call. CDR1 and CDR2 (germline): SGHTA, FQGNSA. The V and J ends lost 4 bases and 2 bases respectively, with 14 bases between them. The CDR3 length is 15 residues. CDR3 protein: CASSYTTGSNTEAFF. The CDR3 coding sequence is TGTGCCAGCAGCTATACCACCGGGTCCAACACTGAAGCTTTCTTT.